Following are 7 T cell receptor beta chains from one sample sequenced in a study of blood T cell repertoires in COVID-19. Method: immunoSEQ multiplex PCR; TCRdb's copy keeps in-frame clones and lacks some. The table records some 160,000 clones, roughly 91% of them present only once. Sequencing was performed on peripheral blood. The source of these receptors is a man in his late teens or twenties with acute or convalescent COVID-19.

CDR3 amino acids: CASSYTRGGTEAFF. CDR3 nucleotides: TGTGCCAGCAGTTACACCCGAGGGGGAACTGAAGCTTTCTTT. The J gene is TRBJ1-1, the V gene TRBV6-5, with TRBD1 as a possible D gene (6 bases). The CDR3 spans 14 residues. CDR1 MNHEY and CDR2 SVGAGI come from the germline V gene. V was trimmed by 2 bases and J by 5 bases, leaving 12 bases between them.

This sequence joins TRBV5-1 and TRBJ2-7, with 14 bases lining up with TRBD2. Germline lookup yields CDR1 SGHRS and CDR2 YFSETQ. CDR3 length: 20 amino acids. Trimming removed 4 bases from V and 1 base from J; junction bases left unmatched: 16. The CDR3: CASSGLTGTSGRGRSYEQYF. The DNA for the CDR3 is TGCGCCAGCAGCGGCCTGACAGGGACTAGCGGGAGAGGAAGGTCCTACGAGCAGTACTTC.

The CDR3 DNA is TGTGCCATCAGTGAGTCACATGCCCAAGAGACCCAGTACTTC. Its protein is CAISESHAQETQYF. This chain connects TRBV10-3 to TRBJ2-5; D uncertain. The CDR3 sequence is 14 residues long. V lost 0 bases to trimming and J lost 1 base, with 6 bases between them. The germline V gene has CDR1 ENHRY and CDR2 SYGVKD.

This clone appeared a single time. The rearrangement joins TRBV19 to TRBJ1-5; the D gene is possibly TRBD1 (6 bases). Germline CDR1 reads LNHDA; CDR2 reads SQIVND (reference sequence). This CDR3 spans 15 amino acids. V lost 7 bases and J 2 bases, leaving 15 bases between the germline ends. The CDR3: CASMGGQIGNQPQHF. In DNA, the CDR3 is TGTGCCAGTATGGGGGGGCAGATTGGCAATCAGCCCCAGCATTTT.

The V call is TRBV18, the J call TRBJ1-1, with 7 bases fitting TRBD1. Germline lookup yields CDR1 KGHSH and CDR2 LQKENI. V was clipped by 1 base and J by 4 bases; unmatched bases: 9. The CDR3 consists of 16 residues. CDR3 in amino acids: CASSPQQTGLITEAFF. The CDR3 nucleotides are TGTGCCAGCTCACCACAACAGACAGGGCTTATCACTGAAGCTTTCTTT.

The CDR3 sequence is CASTGGGNHYEQYF. CDR3 nucleotide sequence: TGTGCCAGCACCGGAGGGGGCAATCACTACGAGCAGTACTTC. V usage is TRBV3-1 (or the pseudogene TRBV3-2) and J usage is TRBJ2-7; weak D call: TRBD1 (7 bases). This CDR3 region has 14 residues. Trimming took 7 bases from V and 3 from J, leaving 16 bases between them. CDR1 is LGHDT and CDR2 is YNNKEL in the germline V gene (reference sequence).

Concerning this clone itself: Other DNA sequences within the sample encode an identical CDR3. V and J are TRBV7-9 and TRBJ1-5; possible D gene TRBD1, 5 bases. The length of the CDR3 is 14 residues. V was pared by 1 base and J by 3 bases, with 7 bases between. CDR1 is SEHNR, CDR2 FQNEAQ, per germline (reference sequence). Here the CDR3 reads CASSLGGLNQPQHF. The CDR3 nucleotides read TGTGCCAGCAGCTTAGGGGGCCTCAATCAGCCCCAGCATTTT.